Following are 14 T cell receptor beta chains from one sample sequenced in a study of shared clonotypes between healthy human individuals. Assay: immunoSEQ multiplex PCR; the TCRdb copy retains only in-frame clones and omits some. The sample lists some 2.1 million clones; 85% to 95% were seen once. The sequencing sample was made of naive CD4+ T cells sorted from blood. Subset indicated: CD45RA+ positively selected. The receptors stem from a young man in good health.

CDR3 residues: CASSIGARLSNQPQHF. The CDR3 DNA reads TGTGCCAGTAGTATAGGGGCGAGGCTTAGCAATCAGCCCCAGCATTTT. The chain joins TRBV19 to TRBJ1-5; D not resolved. The length of the CDR3 is 16 residues. V shed 1 base and J shed 0 bases, with 10 bases lying between them. The germline gives CDR1 LNHDA, CDR2 SQIVND (reference sequence).

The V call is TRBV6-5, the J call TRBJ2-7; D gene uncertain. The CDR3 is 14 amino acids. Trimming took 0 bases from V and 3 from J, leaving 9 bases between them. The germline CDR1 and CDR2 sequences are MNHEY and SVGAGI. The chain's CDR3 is CASSYSTQHYEQYF. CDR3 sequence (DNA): TGTGCCAGCAGTTACTCGACTCAGCACTACGAGCAGTACTTC.

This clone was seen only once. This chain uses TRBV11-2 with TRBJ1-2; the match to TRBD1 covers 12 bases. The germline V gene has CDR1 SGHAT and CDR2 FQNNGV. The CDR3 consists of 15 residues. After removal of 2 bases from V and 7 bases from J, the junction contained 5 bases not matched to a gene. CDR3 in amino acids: CASSLLGQGAFGYTF. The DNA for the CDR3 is TGTGCCAGCAGCTTATTGGGACAGGGGGCGTTTGGCTACACCTTC.

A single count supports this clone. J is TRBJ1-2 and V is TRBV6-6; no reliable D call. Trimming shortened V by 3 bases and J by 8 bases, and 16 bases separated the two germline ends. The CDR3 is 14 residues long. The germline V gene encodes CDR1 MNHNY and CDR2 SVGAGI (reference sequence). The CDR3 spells CASSYSDMVGGYTF. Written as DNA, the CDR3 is TGTGCCAGCAGTTATTCCGATATGGTTGGGGGCTACACCTTC.

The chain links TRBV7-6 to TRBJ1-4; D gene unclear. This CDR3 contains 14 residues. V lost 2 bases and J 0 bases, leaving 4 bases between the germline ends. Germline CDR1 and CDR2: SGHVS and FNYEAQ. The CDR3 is CASSLMTTNEKLFF. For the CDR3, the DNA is TGTGCCAGCAGCTTAATGACAACTAATGAAAAACTGTTTTTT.

The CDR3 is CASSPGGSGATDTQYF. The DNA for the CDR3 is TGTGCCAGCAGCCCCGGCGGTAGCGGAGCCACAGATACGCAGTATTTT. This chain links TRBV13 with TRBJ2-3, with D possibly being TRBD2 (6 bases). The CDR3 has 16 residues. The V gene lost 5 bases and the J gene lost 2 bases, with 17 bases spanning the gap. Per the germline V gene, CDR1 is PRHDT and CDR2 is FYEKMQ (reference sequence).

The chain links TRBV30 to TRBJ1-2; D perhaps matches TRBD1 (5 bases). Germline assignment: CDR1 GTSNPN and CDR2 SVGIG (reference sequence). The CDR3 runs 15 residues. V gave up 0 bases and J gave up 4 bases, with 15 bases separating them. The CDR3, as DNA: TGTGCCTGGAGTGTCCGCCCGGGACCAATCTATGGCTACACCTTC. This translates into CAWSVRPGPIYGYTF. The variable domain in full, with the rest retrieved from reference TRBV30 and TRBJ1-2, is SQTIHQWPATLVQPVGSPLSLECTVEGTSNPNLYWYRQAAGRGLQLLFYSVGIGQISSEVPQNLSASRPQDRQFILSSKKLLLSDSGFYLCAWSVRPGPIYGYTFGSGTRLTVV.

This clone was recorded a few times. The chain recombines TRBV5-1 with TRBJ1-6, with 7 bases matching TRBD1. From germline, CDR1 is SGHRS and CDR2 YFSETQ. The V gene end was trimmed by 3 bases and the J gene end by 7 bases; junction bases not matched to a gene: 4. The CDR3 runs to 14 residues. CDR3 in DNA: TGCGCCAGCAGCTATTGGGACAGAAATTCACCCCTCCACTTT. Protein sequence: CASSYWDRNSPLHF.

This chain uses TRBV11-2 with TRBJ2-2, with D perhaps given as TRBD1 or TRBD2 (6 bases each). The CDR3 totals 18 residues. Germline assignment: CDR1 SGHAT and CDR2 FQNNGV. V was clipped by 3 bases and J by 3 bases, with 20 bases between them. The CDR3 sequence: CASSFQLVGGRYTGELFF. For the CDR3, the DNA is TGTGCCAGCAGCTTCCAATTAGTGGGGGGCCGGTACACCGGGGAGCTGTTTTTT.

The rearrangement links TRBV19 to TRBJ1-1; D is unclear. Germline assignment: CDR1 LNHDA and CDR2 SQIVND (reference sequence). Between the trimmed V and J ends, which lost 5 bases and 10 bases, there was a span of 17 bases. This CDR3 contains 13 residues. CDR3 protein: CASSPWTFSRAFF. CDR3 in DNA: TGTGCCAGTAGTCCGTGGACTTTTTCACGAGCTTTCTTT.

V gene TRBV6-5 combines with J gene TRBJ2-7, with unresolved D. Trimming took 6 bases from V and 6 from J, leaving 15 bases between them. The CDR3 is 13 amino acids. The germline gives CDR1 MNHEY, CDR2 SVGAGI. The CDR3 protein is CASRGGAWGEQYF. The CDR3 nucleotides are TGTGCCAGCAGAGGCGGAGCATGGGGCGAGCAGTACTTC.

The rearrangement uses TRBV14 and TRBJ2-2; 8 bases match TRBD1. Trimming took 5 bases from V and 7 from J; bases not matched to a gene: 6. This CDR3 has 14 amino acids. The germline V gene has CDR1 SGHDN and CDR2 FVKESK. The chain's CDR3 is CASSIQGAVGELFF. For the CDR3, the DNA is TGTGCCAGCAGCATCCAGGGGGCAGTCGGGGAGCTGTTTTTT. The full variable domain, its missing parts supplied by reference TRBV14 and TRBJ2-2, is EAGVTQFPSHSVIEKGQTVTLRCDPISGHDNLYWYRRVMGKEIKFLLHFVKESKQDESGMPNNRFLAERTGGTYSTLKVQPAELEDSGVYFCASSIQGAVGELFFGEGSRLTVL.

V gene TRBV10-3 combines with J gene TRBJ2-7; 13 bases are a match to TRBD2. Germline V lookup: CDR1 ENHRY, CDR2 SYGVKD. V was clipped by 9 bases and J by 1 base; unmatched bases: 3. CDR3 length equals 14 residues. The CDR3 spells CAIRGLAGSYEQYF. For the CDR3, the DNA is TGTGCCATACGGGGACTAGCGGGGTCCTACGAGCAGTACTTC.

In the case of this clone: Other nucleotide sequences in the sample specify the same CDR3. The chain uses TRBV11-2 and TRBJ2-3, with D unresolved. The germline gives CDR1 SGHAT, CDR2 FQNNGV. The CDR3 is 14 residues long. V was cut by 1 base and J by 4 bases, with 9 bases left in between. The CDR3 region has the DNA TGTGCCAGCAGCTTAGGGGGTTTGGCAGATACGCAGTATTTT. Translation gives CASSLGGLADTQYF.